A single sample is the source of the 24 T cell receptor beta chains below, sequenced in a study of T cells expressing NK-cell markers. TCRdb re-called the 5' RACE reads; one entry per CDR3 protein, DNA not given. The table gives roughly 390,000 distinct CDR3 sequences; the top ten clones make up around a tenth of it. Material for sequencing was blood T cells: a sorted CD56 or NKG2C T cell subset, CD4+ or CD8+ T cells, or bulk PBMC T cells (not recorded which). These receptor sequences come from a woman between 50 and 59 years old in good health.

The chain uses TRBV20-1 and TRBJ1-1; lacking DNA, the TRBD1 call made by TCRdb goes unchecked. The germline CDR1 and CDR2 sequences are DFQATT and SNEGSKA (reference sequence). The length of the CDR3 is 13 residues. The CDR3 reads CSAQRGVATEAFF.

The genes are TRBV20-1 and TRBJ2-5; checking the TCRdb D call of TRBD2 is not possible without DNA. This CDR3 has 13 residues. The germline CDR1 and CDR2 sequences are DFQATT and SNEGSKA (reference sequence). The CDR3 sequence: CSALAGDEETQYF.

The chain carries TRBV24-1 and TRBJ2-2; TCRdb designates TRBD1, a call that cannot be tested without DNA. Germline loops: CDR1 KGHDR, CDR2 SFDVKD. The CDR3 sequence is 16 residues long. CDR3 region: CATSPHYLEGTGELFF.

The rearrangement uses TRBV20-1 and TRBJ1-4; there is no DNA to check the TCRdb D call of TRBD1. This CDR3 contains 14 residues. The germline CDR1 and CDR2 sequences are DFQATT and SNEGSKA (reference sequence). CDR3 in amino acids: CSARDRGFNEKLFF.

V is TRBV30 and J is TRBJ1-2. Germline values: CDR1 GTSNPN, CDR2 SVGIG (reference sequence). CDR3 length: 13 amino acids. CDR3 region: CAWRTGSSPGYTF.

The chain joins TRBV2 to TRBJ2-1; absent DNA, TCRdb's TRBD1 call cannot be checked. From germline, CDR1 is SNHLY and CDR2 FYNNEI. The CDR3 spans 13 residues. CDR3 region: CASGGDHSNEQFF.

V is TRBV7-7 and J is TRBJ2-5; TCRdb gives TRBD1 as the D gene, but with no DNA this cannot be confirmed. This CDR3 is 15 amino acids long. Germline values: CDR1 SSHAT, CDR2 FNYEAQ (reference sequence). The CDR3 sequence is CASSLSTGGQETQYF.

The chain carries TRBV11-3 and TRBJ1-2. CDR1 SGHNT and CDR2 YENEEA come from the germline V gene. This CDR3 has 15 amino acids. The CDR3 here is CASSLEPGGDYGYTF.

This chain uses TRBV20-1 with TRBJ1-2. From germline, CDR1 is DFQATT and CDR2 SNEGSKA (reference sequence). The length of the CDR3 is 13 residues. CDR3 region: CSAPDEGDYGYTF.

The rearrangement joins TRBV29-1 to TRBJ2-1; TCRdb names TRBD1, which stays unverified in the absence of DNA. The germline V gene has CDR1 SQVTM and CDR2 ANQGSEA. The CDR3 is 14 residues long. CDR3: CSVVGHAKHNEQFF.

This chain connects TRBV20-1 to TRBJ2-1; TCRdb outputs TRBD2, but without DNA this stays unchecked. The CDR3 consists of 13 residues. CDR1 and CDR2 (germline): DFQATT, SNEGSKA (reference sequence). The CDR3 spells CSAKRDEYNEQFF.

The chain employs TRBV6-5 and TRBJ2-2; TCRdb calls TRBD2, which cannot be checked without DNA. Germline-derived CDR1 and CDR2 are MNHEY and SVGAGI. The CDR3 length is 17 residues. This CDR3 is CASSYSKRTSFTGELFF.

V usage is TRBV5-1 and J usage is TRBJ2-5. Germline-derived CDR1 and CDR2 are SGHRS and YFSETQ. The CDR3 consists of 13 residues. Here the CDR3 reads CASSLVVTETQYF.

This chain uses TRBV5-6 with TRBJ2-7. The CDR3 is 15 residues long. From germline, CDR1 is SGHDT and CDR2 YYEEEE. The CDR3: CASSVLSPKSYEQYF.

The J gene is TRBJ2-1, the V gene TRBV2. Germline CDR1 and CDR2: SNHLY and FYNNEI. The length of the CDR3 is 13 residues. The CDR3 spells CASSEALKAKQFF.

The rearrangement links TRBV29-1 to TRBJ2-5; TCRdb picks TRBD2, but there is no DNA to check that call. The germline gives CDR1 SQVTM, CDR2 ANQGSEA. CDR3 length: 18 amino acids. CDR3 in amino acids: CSVEGTSGRGAGRETQYF.

The chain has TRBV6-5 and TRBJ2-1; TCRdb returns TRBD2, unconfirmable since there is no DNA. CDR3 length: 14 amino acids. Germline V gene data show CDR1 as MNHEY and CDR2 as SVGAGI. The CDR3 reads CASKTSGRAVEQFF.

The rearrangement uses TRBV12-3 or TRBV12-4 and TRBJ2-3; TCRdb reports TRBD1, a call that lacks DNA to check it against. The CDR3 contains 14 residues. The CDR3 here is CASRDQGAYDTQYF.

The chain couples TRBV5-1 to TRBJ2-7; TCRdb proposes TRBD2, but this gene call is untestable without DNA. Germline-derived CDR1 and CDR2 are SGHRS and YFSETQ. The CDR3 consists of 16 residues. This chain's CDR3 is CASSSGTSGSAYEQYF.

The genes are TRBV10-3 and TRBJ2-3; TCRdb reports TRBD1, a call that lacks DNA to check it against. Germline values: CDR1 ENHRY, CDR2 SYGVKD. The length of the CDR3 is 16 residues. The CDR3 loop reads CAIEQGKASSTDTQYF.

The chain has TRBV24-1 and TRBJ1-1; TCRdb outputs TRBD1, but without DNA this stays unchecked. The CDR3 loop spans 14 amino acids. Germline V gene sequence: CDR1 KGHDR, CDR2 SFDVKD. This CDR3 reads CATRGGPMNTEAFF.

The V and J genes are TRBV5-6 and TRBJ2-5. The CDR3 has 13 residues. Germline assignment: CDR1 SGHDT and CDR2 YYEEEE. CDR3 amino acids: CASGVGRRETQYF.

CDR3 in amino acids: CASRYQGRETQYF. V and J are TRBV12-3 or TRBV12-4 and TRBJ2-5; TCRdb's assignment of TRBD1 cannot be checked, as there is no DNA. The length of the CDR3 is 13 residues.

This chain uses TRBV20-1 with TRBJ2-5; TCRdb's D call of TRBD2 is untestable without DNA. The germline V gene encodes CDR1 DFQATT and CDR2 SNEGSKA (reference sequence). The CDR3 is made up of 14 amino acids. The CDR3 sequence is CSATRGGLEETQYF.